These 11 T cell receptor beta chains originate from one sample sequenced in a study of T cell responses to AZD1222 COVID-19 vaccine. The protocol was immunoSEQ multiplex PCR, while the TCRdb copy is restricted to in-frame clones and leaves out a portion. The sample contains 100,000 to 150,000 clones, about nine tenths of which appear only once. Sample: peripheral blood, taken on day 0 of AZD1222 vaccination. All receptors derive from an adult in good health.

This chain joins TRBV23-1 and TRBJ2-2, with D unclear. TRBV23-1 is an ORF for which the function is uncertain. Trimming took 8 bases from V and 2 from J, leaving 21 bases between them. The CDR3 runs 17 residues. CDR3 region: CASRPDSGLGNTGELFF. CDR3 sequence (DNA): TGCGCCAGCCGACCAGACTCAGGTTTGGGTAACACCGGGGAGCTGTTTTTT.

The chain couples TRBV11-2 to TRBJ2-2; TRBD2 matches at 14 bases. Per the germline V gene, CDR1 is SGHAT and CDR2 is FQNNGV. CDR3 length: 15 residues. V dropped 7 bases and J dropped 7; count of bases not matched to a gene: 5. As DNA, the CDR3 is TGTGCCAGCAACCCGGGACTAGCGGGGGACGGGGAGCTGTTTTTT. It encodes CASNPGLAGDGELFF.

For the CDR3, the DNA is TGCGCCAGCAGCCAAGGGCAGGCGAATCCCGGGGAGCTGTTTTTT. This codes for CASSQGQANPGELFF. The J gene is TRBJ2-2, the V gene TRBV4-1, with D uncertain. V was pared by 1 base and J by 6 bases, with 12 bases between. CDR3 length: 15 residues. Per the germline V gene, CDR1 is MGHRA and CDR2 is YSYEKL.

The chain links TRBV28 to TRBJ1-1, with a tentative D call TRBD1 (5 bases). Trimming took 7 bases from V and 3 from J, leaving 12 bases between them. Germline CDR1 is MDHEN and CDR2 is SYDVKM. The CDR3 sequence is 13 residues long. The CDR3 protein is CASIQPGDTEAFF. CDR3 nucleotides: TGTGCCAGCATTCAGCCGGGGGACACTGAAGCTTTCTTT.

This chain joins TRBV4-3 and TRBJ1-5, with 9 bases that match TRBD1. V shed 3 bases, J shed 7 bases, and the junction held 7 bases outside the gene matches. Per germline, CDR1 LGHNA and CDR2 YSLEER. The CDR3 spans 15 residues. The CDR3: CASSQGTGLGQPQHF. The CDR3 DNA sequence: TGCGCCAGCAGCCAGGGGACAGGGTTGGGGCAGCCCCAGCATTTT.

In DNA form, the CDR3 reads TGTGCCAGCAGCCCCTATGGCAGGTCGGGCTCTGGAAACACCATATATTTT. It codes for CASSPYGRSGSGNTIYF. The chain has TRBV7-2 and TRBJ1-3, with no clear D. Germline V gene data show CDR1 as SGHTA and CDR2 as FQGNSA. The CDR3 covers 17 residues. Trimming shortened V by 5 bases and J by 0 bases, and 17 bases separated the two germline ends. The whole variable domain, remainder taken from reference TRBV7-2 and TRBJ1-3, is GAGVSQSPSNKVTEKGKDVELRCDPISGHTALYWYRQSLGQGLEFLIYFQGNSAPDKSGLPSDRFSAERTGGSVSTLTIQRTQQEDSAVYLCASSPYGRSGSGNTIYFGEGSWLTVV.

The gene calls are TRBV4-1 and TRBJ1-5; 11 nucleotides align to TRBD1. The length of the CDR3 is 17 residues. V shed 1 base, J shed 7 bases, and the junction held 9 bases outside the gene matches. Germline V lookup: CDR1 MGHRA, CDR2 YSYEKL. This CDR3 is CASSQVPRTGGRQPQHF. CDR3 in DNA: TGCGCCAGCAGCCAAGTTCCAAGGACAGGGGGCCGGCAGCCCCAGCATTTT.

The chain uses TRBV5-1 and TRBJ1-2, with 8 bases fitting TRBD1. With 5 bases clipped from V and 8 bases from J, the junction kept 11 bases outside the gene matches. This CDR3 has 14 residues. Germline V gives CDR1 SGHRS, CDR2 YFSETQ. The CDR3 protein is CASRTAGGADGYTF. The CDR3 nucleotides are TGCGCCAGCAGGACGGCAGGGGGCGCGGACGGCTACACCTTC.

The chain recombines TRBV5-6 with TRBJ1-1; the D is unclear. The CDR3 spans 15 residues. The V end lost 0 bases, the J end lost 0 bases, and 9 bases lay between the germline ends. Germline CDR1 reads SGHDT; CDR2 reads YYEEEE. For the CDR3, the DNA is TGTGCCAGCAGCTTGGGGTCTCCGATGAACACTGAAGCTTTCTTT. Its translation: CASSLGSPMNTEAFF.

The sample holds one count of this clone. This chain uses TRBV28 with TRBJ2-7; D is possibly TRBD2 (5 bases). The length of the CDR3 is 12 residues. V lost 6 bases to trimming and J lost 5 bases, with 11 bases between them. Germline V gene data show CDR1 as MDHEN and CDR2 as SYDVKM. The CDR3 bases are TGTGCCAGCAGGACTAATTCCCACGAGCAGTACTTC. Protein sequence: CASRTNSHEQYF.

The chain uses TRBV7-2 and TRBJ2-3; TRBD2 matches 12 bases. The V segment lost 5 bases and the J segment 6 bases; nucleotides outside the gene matches: 9. The CDR3 length is 16 residues. The germline CDR1 and CDR2 sequences are SGHTA and FQGNSA. The CDR3, as DNA: TGTGCCAGCAGCCGGACTAGCGGGGACCATGGGGATACGCAGTATTTT. Its protein product is CASSRTSGDHGDTQYF.